This T cell receptor (beta chain) originates from a study of cytomegalovirus exposure and HLA in healthy donors. TCRdb's table, derived via immunoSEQ multiplex PCR, lists solely in-frame clones and lacks some. This repertoire shows roughly 310,000 clones, around 90% found once; its top ten account for roughly 0.96%. This CDR3 spans 14 amino acids. V was cut by 7 bases and J by 2 bases, with 11 bases left in between. The germline CDR1 and CDR2 sequences are MRHNA and SNTAGT. The sample comprised PBMCs. The chain couples TRBV6-4 to TRBJ2-2; D gene unclear. This sequence was found in a man younger than 40 in good health and CMV-seronegative. CDR3 coding DNA: TGTGCCAGCAAGTACGAGCTTAACACCGGGGAGCTGTTTTTT. Encoded protein: CASKYELNTGELFF.